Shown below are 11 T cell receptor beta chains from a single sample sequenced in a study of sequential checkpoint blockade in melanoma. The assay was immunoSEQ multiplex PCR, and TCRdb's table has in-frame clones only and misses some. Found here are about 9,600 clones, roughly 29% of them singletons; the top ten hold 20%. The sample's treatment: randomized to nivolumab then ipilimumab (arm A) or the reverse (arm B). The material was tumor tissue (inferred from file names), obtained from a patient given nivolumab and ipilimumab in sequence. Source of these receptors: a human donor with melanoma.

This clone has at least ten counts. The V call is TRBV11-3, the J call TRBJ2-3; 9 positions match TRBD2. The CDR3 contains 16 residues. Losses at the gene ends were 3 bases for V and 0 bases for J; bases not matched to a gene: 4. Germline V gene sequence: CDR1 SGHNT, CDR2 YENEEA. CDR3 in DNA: TGTGCCAGCAGCTTTCAGCGGGGGGTTAGCACAGATACGCAGTATTTT. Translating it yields CASSFQRGVSTDTQYF.

The CDR3 region is CASSSRLAGGHGYNEQFF. The CDR3 DNA reads as TGCGCCAGCAGCAGTCGCCTAGCGGGGGGGCATGGGTACAATGAGCAGTTCTTC. V gene TRBV5-1 combines with J gene TRBJ2-1; 12 bases map to TRBD2. Looked up from germline, CDR1 is SGHRS and CDR2 is YFSETQ. CDR3 length: 18 residues. With 4 bases clipped from V and 4 bases from J, the junction kept 12 bases outside the gene matches.

CDR3 region: CASSPPGVVGGYTF. Here the CDR3 DNA reads TGTGCCAGCTCACCACCAGGGGTAGTCGGGGGCTACACCTTC. The chain joins TRBV18 to TRBJ1-2, with D possibly matching TRBD1 (5 bases). CDR3 size: 14 residues. Between the trimmed V and J ends, which lost 0 bases and 8 bases, there was a span of 13 bases. Germline-derived CDR1 and CDR2 are KGHSH and LQKENI.

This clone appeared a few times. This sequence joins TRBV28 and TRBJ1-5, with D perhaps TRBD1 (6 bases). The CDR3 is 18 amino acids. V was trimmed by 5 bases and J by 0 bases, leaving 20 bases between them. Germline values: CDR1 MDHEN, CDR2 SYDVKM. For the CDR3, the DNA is TGTGCCAGCAGTCCAAGCACCGGGGGCACATATAGCAATCAGCCCCAGCATTTT. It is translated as CASSPSTGGTYSNQPQHF.

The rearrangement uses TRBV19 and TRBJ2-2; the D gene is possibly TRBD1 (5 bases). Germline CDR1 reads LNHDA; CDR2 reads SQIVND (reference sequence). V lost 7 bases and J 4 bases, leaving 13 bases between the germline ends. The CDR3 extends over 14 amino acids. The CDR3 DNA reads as TGTGCCAGTAATAGGGTCAGGGCCACCGGGGAGCTGTTTTTT. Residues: CASNRVRATGELFF. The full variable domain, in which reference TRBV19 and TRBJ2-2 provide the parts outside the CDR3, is DGGITQSPKYLFRKEGQNVTLSCEQNLNHDAMYWYRQDPGQGLRLIYYSQIVNDFQKGDIAEGYSVSREKKESFPLTVTSAQKNPTAFYLCASNRVRATGELFFGEGSRLTVL.

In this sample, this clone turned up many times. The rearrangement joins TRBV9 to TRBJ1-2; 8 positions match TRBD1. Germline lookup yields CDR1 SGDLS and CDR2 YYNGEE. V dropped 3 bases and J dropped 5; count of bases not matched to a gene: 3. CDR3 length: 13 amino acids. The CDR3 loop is CASSGDRIYGYTF. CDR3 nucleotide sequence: TGTGCCAGCAGCGGGGACAGGATTTATGGCTACACCTTC.

CDR3 region: CASSIDIRDRVDSPLHF. The CDR3 bases are TGTGCCAGTAGTATAGATATACGGGACAGGGTGGATTCACCCCTCCACTTT. The chain carries TRBV19 and TRBJ1-6, with 9 positions matching TRBD1. The CDR3 runs 17 residues. Germline-derived CDR1 and CDR2 are LNHDA and SQIVND (reference sequence). The junction had 8 bases not matched to a gene; V was cut back by 0 bases and J by 8 bases.

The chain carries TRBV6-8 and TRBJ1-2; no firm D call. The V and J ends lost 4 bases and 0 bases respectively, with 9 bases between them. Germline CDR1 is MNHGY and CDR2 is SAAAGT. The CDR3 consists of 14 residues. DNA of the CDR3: TGTGCCAGCAGTTCCCCTAACGCTAACTATGGCTACACCTTC. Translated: CASSSPNANYGYTF.

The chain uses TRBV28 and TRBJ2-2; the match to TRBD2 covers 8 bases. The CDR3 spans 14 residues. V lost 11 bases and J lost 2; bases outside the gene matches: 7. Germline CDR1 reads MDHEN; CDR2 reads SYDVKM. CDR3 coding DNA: TGTGCCGGACAACGGGGGGGAAACACCGGGGAGCTGTTTTTT. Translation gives CAGQRGGNTGELFF.

This CDR3 reads CASSDLGPYGYTF. The CDR3 region has the DNA TGTGCCAGCAGTGACCTAGGGCCCTATGGCTACACCTTC. The chain joins TRBV6-8 to TRBJ1-2; D is ambiguous. This CDR3 has 13 residues. Germline V gives CDR1 MNHGY, CDR2 SAAAGT. Trimming removed 5 bases from V and 4 bases from J, with 11 bases in between.

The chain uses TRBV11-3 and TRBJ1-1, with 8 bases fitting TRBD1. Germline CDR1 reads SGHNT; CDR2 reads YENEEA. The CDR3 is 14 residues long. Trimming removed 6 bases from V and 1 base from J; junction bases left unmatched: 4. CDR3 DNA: TGTGCCAGCAGGCTGACAGGGGCGAACACTGAAGCTTTCTTT. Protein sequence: CASRLTGANTEAFF.